The 25 T cell receptor beta chains reported below all come from one sample, sequenced in a study of CD8 T cells in ankylosing spondylitis. TCRdb recomputed calls from the 5' RACE reads with MiXCR, one row per CDR3 protein. The sample yields around 150,000 distinct CDR3 sequences, around 18% seen once. Material for sequencing was blood, either unsorted or a sorted T cell fraction (not recorded which). The source is a male donor with ankylosing spondylitis or in good health (not recorded which).

The sample holds a few counts of this clonotype. The chain carries TRBV20-1 and TRBJ2-4, with 7 bases that match TRBD2. The CDR3 covers 18 residues. Germline-derived CDR1 and CDR2 are DFQATT and SNEGSKA (reference sequence). With 2 bases clipped from V and 3 bases from J, the junction kept 16 bases outside the gene matches. The CDR3 bases are TGCAGTGCTAGAAACCTAGCGGAGACCCCGAAGGGCAAAAACATTCAGTACTTC. Translation gives CSARNLAETPKGKNIQYF.

The sample holds a few counts of this clonotype. The V and J genes are TRBV25-1 and TRBJ2-2, with D hard to call. The V and J ends lost 6 bases and 1 base respectively, with 3 bases between them. Germline assignment: CDR1 MGHDK and CDR2 SYGVNS. The CDR3 has 12 amino acids. CDR3 sequence reads: CASRGNTGELFF. CDR3 nucleotides: TGTGCCAGCAGAGGGAACACCGGGGAGCTGTTTTTT.

This clonotype was counted at least ten times. The chain uses TRBV2 and TRBJ1-5; TRBD1 aligns across 7 bases. This CDR3 has 16 residues. CDR1 SNHLY and CDR2 FYNNEI come from the germline V gene. V lost 0 bases, J lost 4 bases, and 6 bases stayed unmatched. The DNA of the CDR3 is TGTGCCAGCAGTGAAGCGCCTGGGACAGCAAATCAGCCCCAGCATTTT. Its translation: CASSEAPGTANQPQHF.

The chain couples TRBV7-6 to TRBJ2-3, with D unclear. Germline V lookup: CDR1 SGHVS, CDR2 FNYEAQ. This CDR3 is built from 15 residues. Trimming removed 0 bases from V and 2 bases from J, with 9 bases in between. DNA for the CDR3: TGTGCCAGCAGCTTAGCGAGCCGGACCACAGATACGCAGTATTTT. Encoded protein: CASSLASRTTDTQYF.

The chain recombines TRBV19 with TRBJ1-1; 10 bases are a match to TRBD1. Germline lookup yields CDR1 LNHDA and CDR2 SQIVND (reference sequence). Losses at the gene ends were 6 bases for V and 4 bases for J; bases not matched to a gene: 5. The CDR3 length is 14 residues. CDR3 nucleotide sequence: TGTGCCAGTAGACAGGACAGGGGGAGCACTGAAGCTTTCTTT. Encoded protein: CASRQDRGSTEAFF.

Points on this clonotype: A much larger clone differs from this one at a single base, so this may be a read error. The chain employs TRBV5-1 and TRBJ1-1, with D unresolved. The CDR3 length is 14 residues. Germline V gives CDR1 SGHRS, CDR2 YFSETQ. CDR3 sequence: CASNLAAGGTEAFF. DNA for the CDR3: TGCGCCAGCAACTTGGCGGCGGGCGGCACTGAAGCTTTCTTT.

This clonotype appeared many times. The genes are TRBV19 and TRBJ2-7; the D gene is possibly TRBD2 (6 bases). Germline loops: CDR1 LNHDA, CDR2 SQIVND (reference sequence). The CDR3 has 16 residues. The V gene lost 7 bases and the J gene lost 3 bases, with 22 bases spanning the gap. CDR3 coding DNA: TGTGCCAGTACCAGGAGGGGCGGGAATGGTGTCTACGAGCAGTACTTC. Encoded protein: CASTRRGGNGVYEQYF.

This chain joins TRBV25-1 and TRBJ1-6; D is uncertain. There are 13 residues in the CDR3. CDR1 is MGHDK, CDR2 SYGVNS, per germline. V lost 1 base and J lost 9, with 7 bases in between. CDR3 in amino acids: CASSESAVSPLHF. The CDR3 bases are TGTGCCAGCAGTGAATCGGCAGTTTCACCCCTCCACTTT.

This clonotype was counted a few times. The chain is built from TRBV3-1 and TRBJ1-2; D might be TRBD1 (6 bases). Germline assignment: CDR1 LGHDT and CDR2 YNNKEL (reference sequence). The V end was cut by 3 bases, the J end by 4 bases, with 18 bases between. This CDR3 comprises 16 residues. The CDR3: CASSHRAEQGGYGYTF. The CDR3 coding sequence is TGTGCCAGCAGCCATCGCGCAGAACAGGGCGGCTATGGCTACACCTTC.

The chain is built from TRBV2 and TRBJ1-1; tentatively, D is TRBD1 (5 bases). V was clipped by 6 bases and J by 5 bases, with 16 bases between them. Germline V gene data show CDR1 as SNHLY and CDR2 as FYNNEI. CDR3 length equals 14 residues. CDR3 sequence reads: CASSLFGGGTEAFF. The CDR3 DNA reads as TGTGCCAGCAGCCTCTTCGGGGGTGGGACTGAAGCTTTCTTT.

The chain uses TRBV18 and TRBJ2-4, with 10 bases identical to TRBD2. Looked up from germline, CDR1 is KGHSH and CDR2 is LQKENI. The CDR3 is 19 amino acids. Trimming at V came to 5 bases and at J to 1 base, leaving 14 bases not matched to a gene. The CDR3 DNA follows: TGTGCCAGCTCAACGGACAGCCTGACTAGCGGGTTGGCCAAAAACATTCAGTACTTC. This translates into CASSTDSLTSGLAKNIQYF.

The rearrangement links TRBV12-3 or TRBV12-4 to TRBJ1-2, with D unclear. The CDR3 consists of 14 residues. The V end was cut by 5 bases, the J end by 4 bases, with 14 bases between. The CDR3 coding sequence is TGTGCCAGCAGTCGGGAAGTGGCGGTCTATGGCTACACCTTC. Translation gives CASSREVAVYGYTF.

This clonotype was seen many times. The chain recombines TRBV5-1 with TRBJ2-4; the D is unclear. The CDR3 is made up of 14 amino acids. V lost 3 bases and J 1 base, leaving 8 bases between the germline ends. The germline V gene has CDR1 SGHRS and CDR2 YFSETQ. CDR3 sequence (DNA): TGCGCCAGCAGCTGGACGAATGCCAAAAACATTCAGTACTTC. As protein: CASSWTNAKNIQYF.

V gene TRBV29-1 combines with J gene TRBJ1-5; D call uncertain. CDR1 is SQVTM and CDR2 is ANQGSEA in the germline V gene. The CDR3 contains 12 residues. Trimming left V 0 bases short and J 6 bases short, with 6 bases between. The CDR3 DNA follows: TGCAGCGTTGAAGACATAGGTCAGCCCCAGCATTTT. It is translated as CSVEDIGQPQHF. The variable domain in full, with the rest retrieved from reference TRBV29-1 and TRBJ1-5, is SAVISQKPSRDICQRGTSLTIQCQVDSQVTMMFWYRQQPGQSLTLIATANQGSEATYESGFVIDKFPISRPNLTFSTLTVSNMSPEDSSIYLCSVEDIGQPQHFGDGTRLSIL.

This CDR3 reads CASSQITSPTSGIYEQYF. CDR3 nucleotide sequence: TGTGCCAGCAGCCAAATCACGAGTCCGACTAGCGGGATCTACGAGCAGTACTTC. The rearrangement joins TRBV14 to TRBJ2-7, with TRBD2 matching 11 bases. This CDR3 has 18 amino acids. V was clipped by 2 bases and J by 3 bases; unmatched bases: 12. Germline values: CDR1 SGHDN, CDR2 FVKESK.

This clonotype was counted many times. The rearrangement links TRBV20-1 to TRBJ1-3; 9 bases are a match to TRBD1. The V and J ends lost 2 bases and 8 bases, in that order; junction bases with no gene match: 7. Looked up from germline, CDR1 is DFQATT and CDR2 is SNEGSKA (reference sequence). The CDR3 totals 14 residues. CDR3 amino acids: CSARTYRGQDTIYF. The CDR3 coding sequence is TGCAGTGCTAGAACATACAGGGGGCAAGACACCATATATTTT.

This clonotype was picked up a small number of times. The rearrangement joins TRBV28 to TRBJ2-3; tentative D call: TRBD2 (7 bases). The CDR3 length is 15 residues. The germline CDR1 and CDR2 sequences are MDHEN and SYDVKM. V was shortened by 6 bases and J by 2 bases, with 15 bases between the two germline ends. CDR3 bases: TGTGCCAGCAGCGGGGTGGGGGGGCACACAGATACGCAGTATTTT. Its translation: CASSGVGGHTDTQYF.

The chain is built from TRBV10-1 and TRBJ2-6, with TRBD1 identical over 7 bases. This CDR3 has 17 residues. J lost 5 bases, V lost 3 bases, and 10 bases had no gene match. Germline CDR1 WNHNN, CDR2 SYGVQD (reference sequence). The CDR3 sequence: CASSDPRQGLRANVLTF. The DNA for the CDR3 is TGCGCCAGCAGTGACCCGAGACAGGGCTTGCGGGCCAACGTCCTGACTTTC.

This clonotype has a count of ten or more. The chain has TRBV20-1 and TRBJ2-2; D unclear. CDR3 size: 17 residues. Germline V gives CDR1 DFQATT, CDR2 SNEGSKA (reference sequence). The V and J ends lost 0 bases and 1 base respectively, with 15 bases between them. The CDR3 DNA is TGCAGTGCTAGAGATCTTTTGGGCGGCGAGAACACCGGGGAGCTGTTTTTT. Translating gives CSARDLLGGENTGELFF.

V usage is TRBV27 and J usage is TRBJ1-3; weak D call: TRBD1 (5 bases). Germline-derived CDR1 and CDR2 are MNHEY and SMNVEV (reference sequence). This CDR3 has 15 residues. Trimming took 5 bases from V and 5 from J, leaving 16 bases between them. The CDR3 spells CASSPTGEVRNTIYF. CDR3 DNA: TGTGCCAGCAGTCCCACAGGAGAGGTTAGAAACACCATATATTTT.

The rearrangement uses TRBV3-1 and TRBJ2-7; 8 bases line up with TRBD2. CDR3 length: 13 amino acids. The junction had 2 bases not matched to a gene; V was cut back by 7 bases and J by 0 bases. Germline V gene sequence: CDR1 LGHDT, CDR2 YNNKEL (reference sequence). The CDR3 spells CASTSGLSYEQYF. As DNA, the CDR3 is TGTGCCAGCACTAGCGGGCTCTCCTACGAGCAGTACTTC.

There are a few counts of this clonotype. The CDR3 loop is CAWDRGTNYGYTF. The CDR3 DNA is TGTGCCTGGGACAGGGGAACTAACTATGGCTACACCTTC. The V call is TRBV30, the J call TRBJ1-2; 8 bases align to TRBD1. Per germline, CDR1 GTSNPN and CDR2 SVGIG (reference sequence). V trimming: 5 bases; J trimming: 0 bases; junction bases outside the gene matches: 2. The CDR3 runs 13 residues.

This clonotype was seen repeatedly, ten times or more. The chain employs TRBV3-1 and TRBJ2-2; 9 bases are a match to TRBD2. The ends lost 2 bases at V and 7 bases at J; junction bases unmatched: 5. CDR3 size: 15 residues. CDR1 LGHDT and CDR2 YNNKEL come from the germline V gene (reference sequence). CDR3 in amino acids: CASSQQGLAGGELFF. In DNA, the CDR3 is TGTGCCAGCAGCCAACAGGGACTAGCTGGCGGGGAGCTGTTTTTT.

V usage is TRBV28 and J usage is TRBJ1-5; 7 positions agree with TRBD1. The CDR3 is 15 residues long. With V trimmed by 4 bases and J by 5 bases, 8 bases remained unmatched. The germline gives CDR1 MDHEN, CDR2 SYDVKM. Written as DNA, the CDR3 is TGTGCCAGCAGTTGGGAGGGAGGGGGCGATCAGCCCCAGCATTTT. This gives the protein CASSWEGGGDQPQHF.

This clonotype has ten or more counts. V and J are TRBV12-3 or TRBV12-4 and TRBJ2-2; TRBD1 is a possible D gene (6 bases). V lost 3 bases, J lost 6 bases, and 17 bases lay in between. This CDR3 region has 16 residues. CDR3 in amino acids: CASSFSGTSGPGELFF. The CDR3 DNA reads as TGTGCCAGCAGTTTTTCCGGGACATCCGGCCCCGGGGAGCTGTTTTTT.